The rows below give T cell receptor beta chains drawn from one sample of a study of molecular identifiers for immune sequencing clone quantification. In TCRdb, the PCR reads were re-called with MiXCR into one record per CDR3 protein. The sample yields about 630,000 distinct CDR3 sequences, over 25% seen once. Sequences were obtained from naive CD8+ T cells from blood, with Jurkat cell RNA spiked in. The receptors originated from a human donor in good health. Some libraries in this study had Jurkat cell RNA spiked in. Both conserved end residues are part of each CDR3. Fields, in order: clone size, J gene, D gene, V gene, CDR3 DNA, CDR3 protein. D genes are given only for firm matches. A clone size is listed for some rows: how often the clone was seen (once, few, many), or a class if it is expanded.

NA TRBJ2-3 TRBD1 TRBV2 TGTGCCAGCAGTGAAGCCTTGGGACAGGGCTTAACGCAGTATTTT CASSEALGQGLTQYF
many TRBJ1-1 TRBD1 TRBV4-1 TGCGCCAGCAGCCAAACAGGGGTCAACACTGAAGCTTTCTTT CASSQTGVNTEAFF
few TRBJ1-2 NA TRBV4-3 TGCGCCAGCAGCCAAGATGTAACGGACTATGGCTACACCTTC CASSQDVTDYGYTF
many TRBJ2-5 TRBD2 TRBV20-1 TGCAGTGCTAGAGATTCATCCCTAGCGGGGAACCGCGGGGAGACCCAGTACTTC CSARDSSLAGNRGETQYF
NA TRBJ1-5 TRBD1 TRBV27 TGTGCCAGCAGTGTCCAACAGGGGGCGGGTCAGCCCCAGCATTTT CASSVQQGAGQPQHF
NA TRBJ2-7 NA TRBV19 TGTGCCAGTACCCACTCCGTAGGCCAGACCTACGAGCAGTACTTC CASTHSVGQTYEQYF
few TRBJ2-2 TRBD1 TRBV9 TGTGCCAGCAGCGCTCCGGGACAGGTCCCCGGGGAGCTGTTTTTT CASSAPGQVPGELFF
many TRBJ2-2 TRBD2 TRBV20-1 TGCAGTGCTAATCGGGGGGGCACCGGGGAGCTGTTTTTT CSANRGGTGELFF
few TRBJ2-3 NA TRBV19 TGTGCCAGTAGTAGGGACTCCCTTAGCACAGATACGCAGTATTTT CASSRDSLSTDTQYF
NA TRBJ2-3 NA TRBV4-3 TGCGCCAGCAGCCAAGGTCATCTAACTAGCACAGATACGCAGTATTTT CASSQGHLTSTDTQYF
NA TRBJ2-1 TRBD2 TRBV7-2 TGTGCCAGCAGCTCCTCCGGGACTAGCGGGAGAAATGAGCAGTTCTTC CASSSSGTSGRNEQFF
NA TRBJ1-4 TRBD1 TRBV18 TGTGCCAGCTCGCAACAGGGGGAGTATGAAAAACTGTTTTTT CASSQQGEYEKLFF
NA TRBJ2-1 TRBD2 TRBV6-5 TGTGCCAGCAGCGCATGGACTAGCGGGAGCAATGAGCAGTTCTTC CASSAWTSGSNEQFF
NA TRBJ1-1 NA TRBV13 TGTGCCAGCAGCACGCAGGCGGGTTACACTGAAGCTTTCTTT CASSTQAGYTEAFF
NA TRBJ2-3 TRBD2 TRBV7-9 TGTGCCAGCAGGGGCCTAGCGGGAGGGCGCACAGATACGCAGTATTTT CASRGLAGGRTDTQYF
many TRBJ2-5 TRBD2 TRBV6-5 TGTGCCAGCAGTCCTACTAGCGGGGGGGCCGCCCAGACCCAGTACTTC CASSPTSGGAAQTQYF
NA TRBJ1-6 NA TRBV6-5 TGTGCCAGCAGTTACTCCGGTTTATCACCCCTCCACTTT CASSYSGLSPLHF
NA TRBJ2-2 TRBD2 TRBV6-6 TGTGCCAGCAGTTACCTATGGGCGGGGGGGCACACCGGGGAGCTGTTTTTT CASSYLWAGGHTGELFF
many TRBJ2-3 NA TRBV12-3/TRBV12-4 TGTGCCAGCAGTTTAGCGGGACTGGGGGATACGCAGTATTTT CASSLAGLGDTQYF
NA TRBJ2-7 TRBD1 TRBV19 TGTGCCAGTAGTATTTGGCAGGGGGCGAACTACGAGCAGTACTTC CASSIWQGANYEQYF
many TRBJ1-1 NA TRBV4-3 TGCGCCAGCAGCCCCCGGACGTCGGGGCCGTGGGGCACTGAAGCTTTCTTT CASSPRTSGPWGTEAFF
few TRBJ2-7 NA TRBV5-1 TGCGCCAGCAACATGGGGGACGGTTCCTACGAGCAGTACTTC CASNMGDGSYEQYF
many TRBJ1-3 NA TRBV7-9 TGTGCCAGCAGCTCGGGACCTTCGAGCTCTGGAAACACCATATATTTT CASSSGPSSSGNTIYF
many TRBJ2-7 NA TRBV28 TGTGCCAGCAGTTTATTAGGGCTCTCGTACGAGCAGTACTTC CASSLLGLSYEQYF
NA TRBJ2-2 TRBD2 TRBV4-1 TGCGCCAGCTCTAACAGCGGGAGTAGAACCGGGGAGCTGTTTTTT CASSNSGSRTGELFF
many TRBJ2-2 NA TRBV29-1 TGCAGCGTTGAAGGTTTTCAGGAGGGCGGCACCGGGGAGCTGTTTTTT CSVEGFQEGGTGELFF
few TRBJ2-1 NA TRBV19 TGTGCCAGTAGCCCAATGGCGGGGTCCTACAATGAGCAGTTCTTC CASSPMAGSYNEQFF
few TRBJ2-6 NA TRBV27 TGTGCCAGCAGTTCAACGGGGATACGTGTATCTGGGGCCAACGTCCTGACTTTC CASSSTGIRVSGANVLTF
NA TRBJ2-3 TRBD1 TRBV5-6 TGTGCCAGCAGCTTGGTGCAGGGGGCAGGAGATACGCAGTATTTT CASSLVQGAGDTQYF
few TRBJ1-1 NA TRBV30 TGTGCCTGGAGTGTGCACAGGGTGGGGCCGACTGAAGCTTTCTTT CAWSVHRVGPTEAFF
NA TRBJ1-1 NA TRBV4-1 TGCGCCAGCAGCCAAGATTACGAAACTGAAGCTTTCTTT CASSQDYETEAFF
NA TRBJ2-1 NA TRBV3-1 TGTGCCAGCAGCCAAGATCGGCGGAAGGATGAGCAGTTCTTC CASSQDRRKDEQFF
NA TRBJ2-1 NA TRBV7-9 TGTGCCAGCAGCTTTCTCACTATCGGGACTTACAATGAGCAGTTCTTC CASSFLTIGTYNEQFF
NA TRBJ2-7 TRBD2 TRBV25-1 TGTGCCAGCAGCGGACTAGCGGGTCTCTACGAGCAGTACTTC CASSGLAGLYEQYF
NA TRBJ1-5 NA TRBV4-3 TGCGCCCGCCGCCAAGTTCGGCGCCATCCGCCCCCGCCTTTT CARRQVRRHPPPPF
few TRBJ2-3 NA TRBV3-1 TGTGCCAGCAGCCACGGCGTTGGGGTTTCAGATACGCAGTATTTT CASSHGVGVSDTQYF
NA TRBJ2-5 NA TRBV12-5 TGTGCTAGTGGCAACGGGCCATTATCAGAGACCCAGTACTTC CASGNGPLSETQYF
NA TRBJ2-3 NA TRBV5-1 TGCGCCAGCAGCTACCCCACAGATACTCATTATTTT CASSYPTDTHYF
NA TRBJ1-1 NA TRBV11-2 TGTGCCAGCAGCTACTGGGCCGAAACAGGGCTTCCCGAAGCTTTCTTT CASSYWAETGLPEAFF
NA TRBJ2-1 TRBD1 TRBV20-1 TGCAGTGCGGATGGGGACAGGGCCAATGAGCAGTTCTTC CSADGDRANEQFF
NA TRBJ2-7 TRBD1 TRBV7-9 TGTGCCAGCAGAGGACAGGCCTCCTACGAGCAGTACTTC CASRGQASYEQYF
many TRBJ2-7 NA TRBV7-9 TGTGCCAGCAGCCCCGCCATCTCTCACTACGAGCAGTACTTC CASSPAISHYEQYF
NA TRBJ1-2 NA TRBV27 TGTGCCAGCAGAGCTGGGGCAGCTGCTATTGGCTACACCTTC CASRAGAAAIGYTF
few TRBJ2-5 TRBD2 TRBV6-2/TRBV6-3 TGTGCCAGCAGGGTCGGACTAGCGGGGGGAGAGACCCAGTACTTC CASRVGLAGGETQYF
few TRBJ1-1 TRBD1 TRBV18 TGTGCCAGCTCACCACCCCCAGGGGGTCCTCTGAACACTGAAGCTTTCTTT CASSPPPGGPLNTEAFF
few TRBJ2-7 NA TRBV19 TGTGCCAGTAGGGTAGTCTTCTCGTCCGGCTACGAGCAGTACTTC CASRVVFSSGYEQYF
many TRBJ2-7 NA TRBV7-2 TGTGCCAGCAGCTTAGTGTCAGTTGGTGAGCAGTACTTC CASSLVSVGEQYF
many TRBJ2-7 NA TRBV30 TGTGCCTGGAGTTCGGAAGTCTACGAGCAGTACTTC CAWSSEVYEQYF
many TRBJ1-4 NA TRBV19 TGTGCCAGTATCGGCCGGGACGCTAATGAAAAACTGTTTTTT CASIGRDANEKLFF
NA TRBJ2-3 NA TRBV3-1 TGTGCCAGCACCGAAACTAGCACAGATACGCAGTATTTT CASTETSTDTQYF
NA TRBJ2-1 TRBD2 TRBV9 TGTGCCAGCAGCCCACCGGGACTACGCACACATGAGCAGCTCTTC CASSPPGLRTHEQLF
many TRBJ1-2 NA TRBV29-1 TGCAGCGTTCCTCTCGGAGCTAACTATGGCTACACCTTC CSVPLGANYGYTF
few TRBJ1-5 TRBD1 TRBV15 TGTGCCACCAGCAGAGATAGACAGGGTAACCAGCCCCAGCATTTT CATSRDRQGNQPQHF
many TRBJ2-3 TRBD2 TRBV5-6 TGTGCCAGCAGCTGGCAGACTAGCGGGTACACAGATACGCAGTATTTT CASSWQTSGYTDTQYF